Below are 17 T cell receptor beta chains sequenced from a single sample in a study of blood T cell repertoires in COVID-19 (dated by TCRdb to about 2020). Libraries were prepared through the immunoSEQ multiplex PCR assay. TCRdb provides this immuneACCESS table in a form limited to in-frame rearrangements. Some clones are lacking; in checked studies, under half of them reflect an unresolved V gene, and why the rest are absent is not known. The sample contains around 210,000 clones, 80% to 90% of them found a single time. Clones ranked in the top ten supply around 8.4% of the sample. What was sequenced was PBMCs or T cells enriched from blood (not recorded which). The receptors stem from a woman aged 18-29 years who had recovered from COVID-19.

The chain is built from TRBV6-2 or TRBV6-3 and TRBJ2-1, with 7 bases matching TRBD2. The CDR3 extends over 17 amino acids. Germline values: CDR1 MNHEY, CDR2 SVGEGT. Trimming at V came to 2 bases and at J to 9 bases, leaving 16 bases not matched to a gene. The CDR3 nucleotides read TGTGCCAGCAGTTACAAGCGGGGAGGGAGCAACAACGGTGAGCAGTTCTTC. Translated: CASSYKRGGSNNGEQFF.

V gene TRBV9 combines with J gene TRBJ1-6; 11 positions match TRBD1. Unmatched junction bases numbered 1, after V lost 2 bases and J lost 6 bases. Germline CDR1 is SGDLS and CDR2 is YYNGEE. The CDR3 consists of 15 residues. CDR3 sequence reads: CASSVGTGGNSPLHF. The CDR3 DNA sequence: TGTGCCAGCAGCGTTGGGACAGGGGGTAATTCACCCCTCCACTTT.

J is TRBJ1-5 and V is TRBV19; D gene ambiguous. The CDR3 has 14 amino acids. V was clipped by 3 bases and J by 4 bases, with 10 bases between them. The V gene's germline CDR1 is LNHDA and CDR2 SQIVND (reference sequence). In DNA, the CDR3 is TGTGCCAGTAGTATTGGCGGGAAAAATCAGCCCCAGCATTTT. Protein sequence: CASSIGGKNQPQHF.

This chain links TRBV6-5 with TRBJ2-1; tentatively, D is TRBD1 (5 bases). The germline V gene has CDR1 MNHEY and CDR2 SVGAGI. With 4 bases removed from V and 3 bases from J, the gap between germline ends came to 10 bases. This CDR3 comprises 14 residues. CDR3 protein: CASSSSDSYNEQFF. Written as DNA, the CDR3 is TGTGCCAGCAGTTCATCTGACAGCTACAATGAGCAGTTCTTC.

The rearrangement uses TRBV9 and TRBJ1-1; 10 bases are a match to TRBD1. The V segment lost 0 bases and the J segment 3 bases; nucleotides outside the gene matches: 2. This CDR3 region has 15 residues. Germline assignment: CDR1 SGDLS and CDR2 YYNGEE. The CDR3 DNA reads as TGTGCCAGCAGCGTAGGGGGACAGGGGTACACTGAAGCTTTCTTT. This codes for CASSVGGQGYTEAFF.

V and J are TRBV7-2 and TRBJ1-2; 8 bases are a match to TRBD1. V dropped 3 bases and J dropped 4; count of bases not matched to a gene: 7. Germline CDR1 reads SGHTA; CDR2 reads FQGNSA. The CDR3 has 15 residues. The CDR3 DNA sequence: TGTGCCAGCAGCTTGGTCCCTGGGACAGGCTATGGCTACACCTTC. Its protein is CASSLVPGTGYGYTF.

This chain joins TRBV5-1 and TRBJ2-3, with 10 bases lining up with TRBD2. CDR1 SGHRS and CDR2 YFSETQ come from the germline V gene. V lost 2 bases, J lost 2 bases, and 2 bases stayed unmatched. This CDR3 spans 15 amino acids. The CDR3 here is CASSLAGGFTDTQYF. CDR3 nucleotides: TGCGCCAGCAGCTTAGCGGGGGGGTTCACAGATACGCAGTATTTT.

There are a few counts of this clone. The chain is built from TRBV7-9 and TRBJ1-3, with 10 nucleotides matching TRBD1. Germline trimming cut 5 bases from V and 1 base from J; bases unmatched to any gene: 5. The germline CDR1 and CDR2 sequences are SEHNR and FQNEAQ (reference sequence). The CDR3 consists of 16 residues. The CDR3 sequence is CASSPPGQGSGNTIYF. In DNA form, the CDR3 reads TGTGCCAGCAGCCCCCCGGGACAGGGGTCTGGAAACACCATATATTTT.

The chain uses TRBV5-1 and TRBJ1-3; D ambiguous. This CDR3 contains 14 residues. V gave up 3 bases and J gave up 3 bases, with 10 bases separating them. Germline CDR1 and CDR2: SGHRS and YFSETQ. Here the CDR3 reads CASSSGEDGNTIYF. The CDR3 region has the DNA TGCGCCAGCAGCTCGGGAGAGGATGGAAACACCATATATTTT.

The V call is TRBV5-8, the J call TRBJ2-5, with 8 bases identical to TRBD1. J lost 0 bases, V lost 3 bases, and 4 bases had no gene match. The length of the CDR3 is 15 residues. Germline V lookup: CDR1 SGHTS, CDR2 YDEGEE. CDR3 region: CASSSGDRYQETQYF. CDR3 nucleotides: TGTGCCAGCAGCTCCGGGGACAGGTACCAAGAGACCCAGTACTTC. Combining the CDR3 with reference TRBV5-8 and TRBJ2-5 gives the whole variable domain EAGVTQSPTHLIKTRGQQATLRCSPISGHTSVYWYQQALGLGLQFLLWYDEGEERNRGNFPPRFSGRQFPNYSSELNVNALELEDSALYLCASSSGDRYQETQYFGPGTRLLVL.

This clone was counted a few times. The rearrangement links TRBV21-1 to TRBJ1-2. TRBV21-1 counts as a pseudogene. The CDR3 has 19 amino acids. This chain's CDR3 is CASSKLGVWFRRGGNGYTF. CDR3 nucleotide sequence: TGTGCCAGCAGCAAACTGGGGGTGTGGTTTAGGCGAGGAGGGAATGGCTACACCTTC.

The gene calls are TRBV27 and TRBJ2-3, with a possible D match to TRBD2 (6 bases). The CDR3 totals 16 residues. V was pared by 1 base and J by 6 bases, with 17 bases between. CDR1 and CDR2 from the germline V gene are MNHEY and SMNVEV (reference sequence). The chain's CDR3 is CASSLYAGSPVDTQYF. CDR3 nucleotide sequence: TGTGCCAGCAGTTTATACGCGGGGTCCCCGGTGGATACGCAGTATTTT.

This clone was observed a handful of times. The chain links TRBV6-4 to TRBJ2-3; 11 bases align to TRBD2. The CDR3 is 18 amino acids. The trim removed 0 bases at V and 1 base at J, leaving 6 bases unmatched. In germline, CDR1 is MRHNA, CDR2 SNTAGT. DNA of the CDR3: TGTGCCAGCAGTGACTCCCCGAGTAGCGGGGGGGGCACAGATACGCAGTATTTT. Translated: CASSDSPSSGGGTDTQYF.

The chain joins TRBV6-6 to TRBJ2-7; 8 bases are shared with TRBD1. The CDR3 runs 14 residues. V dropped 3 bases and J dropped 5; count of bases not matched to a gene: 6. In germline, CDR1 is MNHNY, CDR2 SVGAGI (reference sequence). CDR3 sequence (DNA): TGTGCCAGCAGTTATTTGGACAGGGAGAACGAGCAGTACTTC. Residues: CASSYLDRENEQYF.

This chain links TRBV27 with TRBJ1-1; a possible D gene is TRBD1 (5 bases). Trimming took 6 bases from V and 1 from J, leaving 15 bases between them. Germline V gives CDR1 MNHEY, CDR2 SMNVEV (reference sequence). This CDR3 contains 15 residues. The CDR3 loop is CASSFGGAWNTEAFF. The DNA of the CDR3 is TGTGCCAGCAGCTTTGGAGGGGCCTGGAACACTGAAGCTTTCTTT.

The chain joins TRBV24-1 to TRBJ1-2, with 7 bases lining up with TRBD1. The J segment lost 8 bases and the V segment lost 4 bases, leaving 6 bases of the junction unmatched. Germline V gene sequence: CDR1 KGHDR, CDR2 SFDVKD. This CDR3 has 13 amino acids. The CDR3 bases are TGTGCCACCAGTGACCTTACAGGGGAAGGCTACACCTTC. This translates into CATSDLTGEGYTF.

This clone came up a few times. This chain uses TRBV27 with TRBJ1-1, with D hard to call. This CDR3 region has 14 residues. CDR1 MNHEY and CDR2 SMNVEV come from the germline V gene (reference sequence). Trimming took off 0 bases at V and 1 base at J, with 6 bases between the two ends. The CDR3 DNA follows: TGTGCCAGCAGTTTATCGGCTGGGAACACTGAAGCTTTCTTT. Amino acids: CASSLSAGNTEAFF.